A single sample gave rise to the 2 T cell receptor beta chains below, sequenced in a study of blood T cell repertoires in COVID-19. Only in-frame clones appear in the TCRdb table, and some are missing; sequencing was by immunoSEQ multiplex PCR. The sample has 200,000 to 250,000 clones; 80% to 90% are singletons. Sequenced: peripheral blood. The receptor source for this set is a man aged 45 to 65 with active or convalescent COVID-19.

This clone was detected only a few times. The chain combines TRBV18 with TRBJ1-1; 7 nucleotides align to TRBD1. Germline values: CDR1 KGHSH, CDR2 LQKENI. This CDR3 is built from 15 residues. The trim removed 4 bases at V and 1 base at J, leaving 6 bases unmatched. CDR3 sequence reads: CASSRRRQGNTEAFF. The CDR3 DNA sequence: TGTGCCAGCTCACGCCGGAGACAGGGGAACACTGAAGCTTTCTTT.

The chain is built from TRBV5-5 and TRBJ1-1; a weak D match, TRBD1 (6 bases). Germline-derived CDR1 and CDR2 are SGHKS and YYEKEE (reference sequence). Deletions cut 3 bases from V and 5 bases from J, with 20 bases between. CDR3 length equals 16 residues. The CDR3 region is CASSSLLWGRRTEAFF. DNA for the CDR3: TGTGCCAGCAGCTCACTTCTATGGGGGCGCCGGACTGAAGCTTTCTTT.